The 2 T cell receptor beta chains below all came from one sample that was sequenced in a study of T cell responses to AZD1222 COVID-19 vaccine. This table comes from immunoSEQ multiplex PCR, and its TCRdb copy is limited to in-frame clones, with some not included. The table includes about 140,000 clones, 80% to 95% detected once. Sequenced material: peripheral blood, taken on day 0 of AZD1222 vaccination. The source of these receptors is an adult in good health.

This chain links TRBV6-6 with TRBJ2-1, with D maybe TRBD2 (6 bases). Trimming removed 6 bases from V and 10 bases from J, with 13 bases in between. In germline, CDR1 is MNHNY, CDR2 SVGAGI (reference sequence). There are 12 residues in the CDR3. The CDR3 DNA sequence: TGTGCCAGCAGACCGCAGGGAGGCGAGCAGTTCTTC. Its translation is CASRPQGGEQFF.

V is TRBV27 and J is TRBJ2-1, with 11 bases identical to TRBD2. From germline, CDR1 is MNHEY and CDR2 SMNVEV (reference sequence). The CDR3 has 14 residues. V was clipped by 6 bases and J by 8 bases; unmatched bases: 6. This CDR3 is CASRRLAGRYEQFF. CDR3 coding DNA: TGTGCCAGCAGACGACTAGCGGGACGGTATGAGCAGTTCTTC.